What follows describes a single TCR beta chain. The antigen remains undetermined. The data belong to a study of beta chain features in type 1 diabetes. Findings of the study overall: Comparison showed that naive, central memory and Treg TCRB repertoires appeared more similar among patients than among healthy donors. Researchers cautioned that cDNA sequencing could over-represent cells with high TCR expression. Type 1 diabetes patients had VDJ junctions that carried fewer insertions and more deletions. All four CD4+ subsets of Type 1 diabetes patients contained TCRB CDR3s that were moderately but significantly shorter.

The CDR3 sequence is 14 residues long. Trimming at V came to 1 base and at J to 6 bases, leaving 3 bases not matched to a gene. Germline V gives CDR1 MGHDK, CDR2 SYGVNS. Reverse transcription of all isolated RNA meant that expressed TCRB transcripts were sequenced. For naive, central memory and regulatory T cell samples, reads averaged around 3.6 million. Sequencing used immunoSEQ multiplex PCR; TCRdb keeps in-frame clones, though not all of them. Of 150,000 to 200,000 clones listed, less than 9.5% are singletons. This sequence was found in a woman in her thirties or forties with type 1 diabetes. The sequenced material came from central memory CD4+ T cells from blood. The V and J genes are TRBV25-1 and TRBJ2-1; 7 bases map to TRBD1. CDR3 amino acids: CASSESGQFNEQFF. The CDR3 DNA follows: TGTGCCAGCAGTGAATCGGGACAGTTCAATGAGCAGTTCTTC.